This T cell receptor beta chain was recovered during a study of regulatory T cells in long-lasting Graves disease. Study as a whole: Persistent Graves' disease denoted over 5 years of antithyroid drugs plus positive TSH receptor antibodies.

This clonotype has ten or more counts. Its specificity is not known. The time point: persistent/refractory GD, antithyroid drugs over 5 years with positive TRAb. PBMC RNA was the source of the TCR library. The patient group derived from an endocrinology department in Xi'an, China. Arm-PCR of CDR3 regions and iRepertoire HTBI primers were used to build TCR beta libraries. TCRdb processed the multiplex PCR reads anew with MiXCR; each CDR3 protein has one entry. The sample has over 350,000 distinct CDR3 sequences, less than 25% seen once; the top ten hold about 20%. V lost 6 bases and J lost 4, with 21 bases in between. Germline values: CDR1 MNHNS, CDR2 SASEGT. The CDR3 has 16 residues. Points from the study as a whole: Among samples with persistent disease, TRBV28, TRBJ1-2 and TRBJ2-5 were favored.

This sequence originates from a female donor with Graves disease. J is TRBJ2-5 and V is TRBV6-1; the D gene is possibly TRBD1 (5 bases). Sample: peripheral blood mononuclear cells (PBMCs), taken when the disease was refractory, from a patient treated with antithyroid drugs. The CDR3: CASRPRSGSWVETQYF. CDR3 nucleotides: TGTGCCAGCAGGCCAAGGTCAGGGTCATGGGTAGAGACCCAGTACTTC.